A single sample is the source of the 15 T cell receptor beta chains below, sequenced in a study of patients and donors after allogeneic stem cell transplantation. MiXCR, applied by TCRdb to the RT-PCR reads, yields one record per CDR3 protein. The sample has hundreds of thousands of distinct CDR3 sequences; 16% are singletons. The sequencing sample was made of blood, either unsorted or a sorted T cell fraction (not recorded which). The receptor source for this set is a human donor who was either an allogeneic HSCT recipient or a stem cell or donor lymphocyte infusion donor (not recorded which). It is not recorded whose cells these are; they may come from a transplant donor.

This clonotype was seen at least ten times. This chain's CDR3 is CSARGGSRYNEQFF. CDR3 nucleotides: TGCAGTGCTAGAGGCGGGAGTCGCTACAATGAGCAGTTCTTC. The V gene is TRBV20-1, the J gene TRBJ2-1; 7 bases are shared with TRBD2. The length of the CDR3 is 14 residues. Germline CDR1 DFQATT, CDR2 SNEGSKA (reference sequence). Unmatched junction bases numbered 3, after V lost 1 base and J lost 3 bases.

This chain joins TRBV6-1 and TRBJ2-2; 9 bases agree with TRBD1. Germline V gene sequence: CDR1 MNHNS, CDR2 SASEGT. The junction had 0 bases not matched to a gene; V was cut back by 6 bases and J by 7 bases. The CDR3 totals 12 residues. The CDR3 bases are TGTGCCAGCAGGGGACAGGGCGGGGAGCTGTTTTTT. Amino acids: CASRGQGGELFF.

This clonotype was counted between two and nine times. The chain links TRBV4-1 to TRBJ2-2; 15 bases are shared with TRBD2. The V gene end was trimmed by 1 base and the J gene end by 5 bases; junction bases not matched to a gene: 2. The CDR3 consists of 17 residues. CDR1 is MGHRA and CDR2 is YSYEKL in the germline V gene. CDR3 bases: TGCGCCAGCAGCCAAGGAGGGACTAGCGGGAGGACCGGGGAGCTGTTTTTT. This codes for CASSQGGTSGRTGELFF.

This clonotype was counted many times. The rearrangement links TRBV24-1 to TRBJ2-1; D gene ambiguous. The V end lost 3 bases, the J end lost 3 bases, and 8 bases lay between the germline ends. Germline CDR1 and CDR2: KGHDR and SFDVKD. The CDR3 contains 14 residues. This CDR3 reads CATSDPPSYNEQFF. The CDR3 region has the DNA TGTGCCACCAGTGATCCGCCTAGCTACAATGAGCAGTTCTTC.

The chain carries TRBV14 and TRBJ2-7; TRBD2 agrees at 12 bases. Per germline, CDR1 SGHDN and CDR2 FVKESK. V trimming: 1 base; J trimming: 7 bases; junction bases outside the gene matches: 8. The CDR3 has 16 amino acids. The CDR3 DNA reads as TGTGCCAGCAGCCAAGTTGGCCTAGCGGGAGGGCGAGAGCAGTACTTC. Its protein product is CASSQVGLAGGREQYF.

Ten or more counts support this clonotype. V usage is TRBV10-3 and J usage is TRBJ2-7; 9 bases line up with TRBD1. The V segment lost 6 bases and the J segment 3 bases; nucleotides outside the gene matches: 6. The CDR3 sequence is 14 residues long. Germline V gene sequence: CDR1 ENHRY, CDR2 SYGVKD. This CDR3 is CAISFGQGFYEQYF. The CDR3 nucleotides read TGTGCCATCAGCTTTGGACAGGGGTTCTACGAGCAGTACTTC.

This clonotype was seen more than once but under ten times. The chain links TRBV10-3 to TRBJ2-7, with a tentative D call TRBD1 (6 bases). Trimming cost V 9 bases and J 3 bases, with 12 bases left between them. The germline V gene encodes CDR1 ENHRY and CDR2 SYGVKD. There are 12 residues in the CDR3. CDR3 in DNA: TGTGCCATACAGGGACCCCACTACGAGCAGTACTTC. It is translated as CAIQGPHYEQYF.

This clonotype was observed at least ten times. In DNA, the CDR3 is TGCGCCAGCAGCTTACGGGGCTTTGATTACGAGCAGTACTTC. Translating it yields CASSLRGFDYEQYF. The rearrangement joins TRBV5-1 to TRBJ2-7, with D perhaps assigned TRBD1 or TRBD2 (5 bases each). The CDR3 runs to 14 residues. V lost 2 bases, J lost 4 bases, and 13 bases lay in between. The germline CDR1 and CDR2 sequences are SGHRS and YFSETQ.

The table lists this clonotype with a few counts. The chain is built from TRBV24-1 and TRBJ1-5; TRBD1 matches at 7 bases. The CDR3 is 13 residues long. The trim removed 4 bases at V and 6 bases at J, leaving 2 bases unmatched. CDR1 and CDR2 from the germline V gene are KGHDR and SFDVKD. The CDR3 reads CATSERDSQPQHF. In nucleotides, the CDR3 is TGTGCCACCAGTGAGAGGGACAGTCAGCCCCAGCATTTT.

The V and J genes are TRBV2 and TRBJ2-1; D is possibly TRBD1 (6 bases). Trimming took off 1 base at V and 7 bases at J, with 8 bases between the two ends. The germline V gene has CDR1 SNHLY and CDR2 FYNNEI. This CDR3 contains 13 residues. The CDR3: CASSEGGRNEQFF. DNA of the CDR3: TGTGCCAGCAGTGAAGGGGGGCGGAATGAGCAGTTCTTC.

Worth noting for this clonotype: Germline and junction disagree at one end, which may indicate a read error. V is TRBV7-6 and J is TRBJ2-5, with 12 bases fitting TRBD1. This CDR3 contains 16 residues. Germline V lookup: CDR1 SGHVS, CDR2 FNYEAQ. The CDR3 bases are TGTGCCAGCAGGGCTCGGGACAGGGGGCGGGAAGAGACCCAGCACTTC. Amino acids: CASRARDRGREETQHF.

This clonotype has more than one count but fewer than ten. The gene calls are TRBV5-1 and TRBJ1-1; TRBD1 matches at 9 bases. V lost 3 bases to trimming and J lost 10 bases; unmatched junction nucleotides: 10. This CDR3 is 14 amino acids long. CDR1 and CDR2 from the germline V gene are SGHRS and YFSETQ. This CDR3 is CASSWGTGIRRAFF. CDR3 nucleotide sequence: TGCGCCAGCAGCTGGGGGACAGGGATTAGACGAGCTTTCTTT. The full variable domain, completed using reference TRBV5-1 and TRBJ1-1, is KAGVTQTPRYLIKTRGQQVTLSCSPISGHRSVSWYQQTPGQGLQFLFEYFSETQRNKGNFPGRFSGRQFSNSRSEMNVSTLELGDSALYLCASSWGTGIRRAFFGQGTRLTVV.

This rearrangement joins TRBV5-1 to TRBJ2-1; 9 bases match TRBD1. The germline gives CDR1 SGHRS, CDR2 YFSETQ. This CDR3 is built from 15 residues. V lost 3 bases to trimming and J lost 6 bases; unmatched junction nucleotides: 7. The CDR3 sequence is CASSSGTGPLNEQFF. Written as DNA, the CDR3 is TGCGCCAGCAGCTCTGGGACAGGGCCCCTCAATGAGCAGTTCTTC.

This chain links TRBV20-1 with TRBJ2-1, with D possibly being TRBD2 (6 bases). With 6 bases removed from V and 5 bases from J, the gap between germline ends came to 26 bases. The CDR3 runs to 17 residues. The germline V gene encodes CDR1 DFQATT and CDR2 SNEGSKA (reference sequence). Here the CDR3 DNA reads TGCAGTGCCCTCCTGGACGGGACTCGCCAAATTCACAATGAGCAGTTCTTC. Translated: CSALLDGTRQIHNEQFF.

This clonotype was counted a few times. This sequence joins TRBV11-1 and TRBJ2-1; D is undetermined. Germline V CDR1 and CDR2: SGHAT, FQDESV (reference sequence). The CDR3 has 18 amino acids. The V gene lost 3 bases and the J gene lost 0 bases, with 18 bases spanning the gap. CDR3 sequence (DNA): TGTGCCAGCAGCTTTCAATCGTTGAGGCAGAGCTCCTACAATGAGCAGTTCTTC. Protein product: CASSFQSLRQSSYNEQFF.